This TCR beta chain was documented in a study of cytomegalovirus exposure and HLA in healthy donors. Overall study: Findings of an earlier analysis included roughly 110 million unique TCR beta sequences from roughly 180 million T cells.

PCR primers comprised 60 Vbeta and 13 Jbeta primers. The protocol was immunoSEQ multiplex PCR, while the TCRdb copy is restricted to in-frame clones and leaves out a portion. This table lists about 140,000 clones. CDR3 size: 21 residues. Germline V lookup: CDR1 MGHRA, CDR2 YSYEKL. V shed 8 bases and J shed 2 bases, with 34 bases lying between them. This sequence originates from a male donor in good health and CMV-seronegative. The source material was PBMCs. This chain connects TRBV4-1 to TRBJ1-3; perhaps TRBD1 as D (6 bases). The CDR3 loop is CASSKAPKGVDWVDPGNTIYF. The CDR3 DNA is TGCGCCAGCTCAAAGGCCCCAAAGGGGGTAGATTGGGTGGACCCTGGAAACACCATATATTTT.